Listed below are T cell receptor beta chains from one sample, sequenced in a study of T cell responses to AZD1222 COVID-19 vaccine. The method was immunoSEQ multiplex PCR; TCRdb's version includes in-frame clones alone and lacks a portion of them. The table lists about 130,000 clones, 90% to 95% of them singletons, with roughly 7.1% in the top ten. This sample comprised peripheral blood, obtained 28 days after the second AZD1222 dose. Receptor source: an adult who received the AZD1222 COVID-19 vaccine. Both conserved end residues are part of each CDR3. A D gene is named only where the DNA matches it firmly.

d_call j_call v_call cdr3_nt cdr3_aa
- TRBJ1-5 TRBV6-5 TGTGCCAGCAGTTCCAATATTCATCAGCCCCAGCATTTT CASSSNIHQPQHF
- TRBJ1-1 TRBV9 TGTGCCAGCAGCACCCACGCGACCCTGAACACTGAAGCTTTCTTT CASSTHATLNTEAFF
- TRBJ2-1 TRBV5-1 TGCGCCAGCAGCTTGAGGGGGGGTACAAGCAATGAGCAGTTCTTC CASSLRGGTSNEQFF
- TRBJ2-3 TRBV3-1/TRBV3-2 TGTGCCAGCAGCTTGCGGCAGGGAGATACGCAGTATTTT CASSLRQGDTQYF
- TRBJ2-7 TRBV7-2 TGTGCCAGCAGCTTACATGCGGCCCCCTACGAGCAGTACTTC CASSLHAAPYEQYF
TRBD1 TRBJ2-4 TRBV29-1 TGCAGCGTAGGACCGGGACAGGGAAACATTCAGTACTTC CSVGPGQGNIQYF
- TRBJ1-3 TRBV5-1 TGCGCCAGCAGCTTGGGGGCAGGATTCTCTGGAAACACCATATATTTT CASSLGAGFSGNTIYF
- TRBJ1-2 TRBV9 TGTGCCAGCAGCGCCGGCTACTATGGCTACACCTTC CASSAGYYGYTF
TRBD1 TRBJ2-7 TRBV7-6 TGTGCCAGCAGCCCCCACCCCGGGACAGAGACCTACGAGCAGTACTTC CASSPHPGTETYEQYF
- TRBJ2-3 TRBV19 TGTGCCAGTAGTATTTCTAGCCCCACAGATACGCAGTATTTT CASSISSPTDTQYF
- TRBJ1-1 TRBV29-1 TGCAGCGTTAGCCACGGGGGTTGGGGCAACACTGAAGCTTTCTTT CSVSHGGWGNTEAFF
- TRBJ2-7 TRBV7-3 TGTGCCAGCAGCTTAACGGCAGGGGCGGGAGAGCAGTACTTC CASSLTAGAGEQYF
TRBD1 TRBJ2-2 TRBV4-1 TGCGCCAGCAGCCCCGGACAGGGGGCACGTACCGGGGAGCTGTTTTTT CASSPGQGARTGELFF
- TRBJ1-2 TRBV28 TGTGCCAGCACCTTTACAGACAGAGCCTATGGCTACACCTTC CASTFTDRAYGYTF
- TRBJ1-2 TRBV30 TGTGCCTGGAGTGTAGTAGGGACCTATGGCTACACCTTC CAWSVVGTYGYTF
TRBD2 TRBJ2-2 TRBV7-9 TGTGCCAGCAGCTTTTATGGCGCCACGCGGGGGGCCACCGGGGAGCTGTTTTTT CASSFYGATRGATGELFF
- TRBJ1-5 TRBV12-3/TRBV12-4 TGTGCCAGCAGTTCAGCAGAGTATCAGCCCCAGCATTTT CASSSAEYQPQHF
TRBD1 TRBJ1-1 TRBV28 TGTGCCAGCTCCGTGACAGGGCCGAACACTGAAGCTTTCTTT CASSVTGPNTEAFF